This TCR beta chain was documented in a study of PD-1 blockade in classical Hodgkin lymphoma (dated by TCRdb to about 2020). With respect to the entire study: Nivolumab dosing was 3 mg/kg intravenously every 2 weeks, continuing until either disease progression or unacceptable toxicity. A peripheral blood immune signature of response to PD-1 blockade in classical Hodgkin lymphoma was defined using TCR beta sequencing and CyTOF.

Reading the label with the study, this specimen's time point is: cycle 1 day 1 (C1D1), immediately before nivolumab initiation. Every trial patient had relapsed following autologous stem cell transplantation, and prior brentuximab vedotin exposure was what differed among cohorts A, B and C. The trial cohort included 55 to 65 patients with relapsed/refractory classical Hodgkin lymphoma, and each patient had a best overall response of complete response, partial response or progressive disease. In the multi-cohort phase II CheckMate 205 trial, trial patients received single-agent nivolumab. An independent review committee assessed best overall response by applying the 2007 International Working Group response criteria. Trial PBMCs were obtained immediately prior to nivolumab initiation (C1D1) and on therapy at cycle 2 day 1 and cycle 4 day 1. Peripheral blood was collected in 8 mL Vacutainer Cell Preparation Tubes, from which PBMCs were isolated by centrifugation and then cryopreserved.

On this clone: There is no known antigen for this receptor. No base quality information exists; no much larger clone differs at one position.

Genomic DNA was isolated using the Qiagen DNeasy kit from unsorted PBMCs as well as from negatively selected CD4+ and CD8+ fractions. TCR beta CDR3 regions were subjected to amplification by immunoSEQ multiplex PCR with primers that anneal to V and J segments. A synthetic immune receptor repertoire was used to minimize amplification bias, and any remaining bias was removed computationally after sequencing. On the authors' methods: Repertoire diversity was quantified as the Shannon entropy index using custom Python scripts. Unsorted, CD4+ and CD8+ repertoires were analyzed separately, except for combined analyses in which CD4+ and CD8+ sequences were merged in silico. A clone was considered expanded if an increase in frequency of at least 2-fold after treatment relative to C1D1 was found, and a pseudocount of 0.5 was applied to clones undetected at baseline. Clones with 0 or 1 copy at C1D1 were defined as singleton clones, while clones with 2 or more copies were defined as non-singleton clones. Clones expanded in unsorted samples were assigned a CD4+, CD8+ or unknown annotation through matching of protein sequences in sorted samples from the same patient. Wilcoxon tests were applied to paired samples to test diversity changes from C1D1 to C4D1. This immuneACCESS table, as held by TCRdb, lists in-frame sequences with V and J called but not all clones. Of the missing ones, under half trace to an unresolved V gene in checked studies; the others have no known cause. V and J calls and clone size are given by that table; D and trimming were obtained from the DNA. The sample yields fewer than 50,000 clones; roughly 86% were counted once. The ten largest clonotypes hold roughly 9.1% of the sample.

From the cysteine through the phenylalanine, the CDR3 covers 10 amino acids. The sequence is cut down to CDR3 DNA, 30 bases in frame from base 1. V is clipped by 8 bases and J by 2 bases, and the sequence between their germline boundaries is 6 bases long. CDR1 and CDR2 (DFQATT, SNEGSKA) derive from the germline V gene (reference sequence). Findings and caveats that apply to the study as a whole: Baseline diversity similar to that of newly diagnosed patients was observed in trial patients achieving complete response, whereas significantly lower diversity was observed in partial responders and progressors. Only a single clinical trial cohort was studied, and what caused the repertoire differences, possibly disease activity or prior therapy, remained undefined. Newly diagnosed patients were reported to have lower baseline TCR diversity than healthy donors, and relapsed/refractory patients were reported to have lower baseline TCR diversity still. Lower diversity was observed in patients in whom nivolumab was started less than 1 year after ASCT, and these patients were excluded from later analyses so that confounding by immune reconstitution would be avoided. CD4+ but not CD8+ TCR diversity rose significantly by C4D1 (p=0.0027 vs p=0.16), most apparent in complete responders (p=0.02).

The chain is assembled from TRBV20-1 and TRBJ2-5, with the D gene not confidently named. The sequencing here drew on peripheral blood mononuclear cells (PBMCs), taken at baseline. The receptor's source is a human donor with classical Hodgkin lymphoma. For the CDR3, the sequence is CSKGQETQYF. The DNA sequence is as follows: TGCAGTAAAGGACAAGAGACCCAGTACTTC.